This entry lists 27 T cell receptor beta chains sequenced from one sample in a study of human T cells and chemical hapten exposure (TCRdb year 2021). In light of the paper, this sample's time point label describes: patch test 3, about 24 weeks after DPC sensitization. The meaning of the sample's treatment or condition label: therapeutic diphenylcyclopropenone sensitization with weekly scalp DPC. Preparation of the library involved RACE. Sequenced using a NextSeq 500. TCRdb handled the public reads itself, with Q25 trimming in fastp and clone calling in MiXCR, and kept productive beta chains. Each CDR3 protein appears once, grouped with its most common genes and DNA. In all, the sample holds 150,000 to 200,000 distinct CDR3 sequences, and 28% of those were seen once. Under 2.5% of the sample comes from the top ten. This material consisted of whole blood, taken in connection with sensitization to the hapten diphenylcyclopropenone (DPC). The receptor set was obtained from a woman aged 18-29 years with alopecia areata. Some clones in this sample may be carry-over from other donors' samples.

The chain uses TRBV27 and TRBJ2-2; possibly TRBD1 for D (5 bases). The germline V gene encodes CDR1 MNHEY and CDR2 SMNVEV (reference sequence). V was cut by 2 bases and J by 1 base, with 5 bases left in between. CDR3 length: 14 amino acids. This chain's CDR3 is CASSLDRNTGELFF. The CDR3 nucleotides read TGTGCCAGCAGTTTAGACAGGAACACCGGGGAGCTGTTTTTT.

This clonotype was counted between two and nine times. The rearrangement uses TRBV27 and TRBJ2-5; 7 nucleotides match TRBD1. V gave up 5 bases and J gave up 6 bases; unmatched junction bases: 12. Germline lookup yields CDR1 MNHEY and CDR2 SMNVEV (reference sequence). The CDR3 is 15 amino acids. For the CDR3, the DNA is TGTGCCAGCAGTCCCATTCCGGGACAGAAAAAGACCCAGTACTTC. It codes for CASSPIPGQKKTQYF.

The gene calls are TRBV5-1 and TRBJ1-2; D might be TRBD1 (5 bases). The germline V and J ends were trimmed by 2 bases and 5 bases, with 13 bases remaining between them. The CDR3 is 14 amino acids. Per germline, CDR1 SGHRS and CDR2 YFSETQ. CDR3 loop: CASSFTGTGYGYTF. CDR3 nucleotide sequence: TGCGCCAGCAGCTTTACCGGGACTGGGTATGGCTACACCTTC.

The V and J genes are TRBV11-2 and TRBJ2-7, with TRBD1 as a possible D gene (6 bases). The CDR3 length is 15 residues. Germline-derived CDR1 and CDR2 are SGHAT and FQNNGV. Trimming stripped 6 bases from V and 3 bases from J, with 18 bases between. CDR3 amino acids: CASSSLGTGHYEQYF. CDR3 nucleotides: TGTGCCAGCAGTTCCCTAGGGACGGGACACTACGAGCAGTACTTC.

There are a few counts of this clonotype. The CDR3 reads CASSEWGGGPYNEQFF. The CDR3 DNA sequence: TGTGCCAGCAGTGAATGGGGCGGGGGTCCCTACAATGAGCAGTTCTTC. The rearrangement links TRBV6-1 to TRBJ2-1, with 7 positions matching TRBD2. The CDR3 is made up of 16 amino acids. CDR1 is MNHNS and CDR2 is SASEGT in the germline V gene. V shed 2 bases and J 2 bases; nucleotides not matched to a gene: 6.

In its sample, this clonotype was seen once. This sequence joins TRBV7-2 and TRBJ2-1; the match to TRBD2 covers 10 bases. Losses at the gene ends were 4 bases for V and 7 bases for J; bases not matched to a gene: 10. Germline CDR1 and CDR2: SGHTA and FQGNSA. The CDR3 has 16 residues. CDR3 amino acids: CASSSPQREGSNEQFF. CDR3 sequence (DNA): TGTGCCAGCAGCTCGCCGCAGCGGGAGGGGTCGAATGAGCAGTTCTTC.

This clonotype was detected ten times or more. For the CDR3, the DNA is TGCAGTGCACCGCCTCTAGCGGAGAGCTCCTACAATGAGCAGTTCTTC. As protein: CSAPPLAESSYNEQFF. The genes are TRBV20-1 and TRBJ2-1; 7 nucleotides line up with TRBD2. This CDR3 spans 16 amino acids. CDR1 is DFQATT and CDR2 is SNEGSKA in the germline V gene (reference sequence). V lost 6 bases and J lost 0; bases outside the gene matches: 11.

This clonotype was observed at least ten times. The CDR3 protein is CASSPELGLDEQFF. CDR3 nucleotide sequence: TGTGCCAGCAGCCCAGAACTAGGACTCGATGAGCAGTTCTTC. The chain links TRBV4-2 to TRBJ2-1; maybe TRBD2 (5 bases). The CDR3 has 14 amino acids. V was pared by 4 bases and J by 8 bases, with 15 bases between. Germline CDR1 is LGHNA and CDR2 is YNFKEQ.

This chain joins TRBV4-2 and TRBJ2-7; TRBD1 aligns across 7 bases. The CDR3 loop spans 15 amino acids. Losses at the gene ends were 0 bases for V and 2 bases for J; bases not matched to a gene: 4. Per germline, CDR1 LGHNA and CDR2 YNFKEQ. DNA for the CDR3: TGTGCCAGCAGCCAAGAAGCGACAGGGACCTACGAGCAGTACTTC. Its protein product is CASSQEATGTYEQYF.

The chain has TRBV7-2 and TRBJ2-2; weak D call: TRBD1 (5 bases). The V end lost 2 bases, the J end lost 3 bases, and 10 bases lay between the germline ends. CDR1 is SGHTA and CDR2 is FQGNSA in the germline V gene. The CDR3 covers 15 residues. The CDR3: CASSLRGVYTGELFF. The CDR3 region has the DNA TGTGCCAGCAGCTTAAGGGGCGTGTACACCGGGGAGCTGTTTTTT.

The CDR3 here is CASAFGDATNEKLFF. In DNA, the CDR3 is TGTGCCAGTGCTTTTGGCGATGCAACTAATGAAAAACTGTTTTTT. This chain joins TRBV7-9 and TRBJ1-4, with D uncertain. The CDR3 spans 15 residues. CDR1 is SEHNR and CDR2 is FQNEAQ in the germline V gene (reference sequence). V lost 9 bases, J lost 0 bases, and 14 bases lay in between. Variable domain in full (rest from reference TRBV7-9 and TRBJ1-4): DTGVSQNPRHKITKRGQNVTFRCDPISEHNRLYWYRQTLGQGPEFLTYFQNEAQLEKSRLLSDRFSAERPKGSFSTLEIQRTEQGDSAMYLCASAFGDATNEKLFFGSGTQLSVL.

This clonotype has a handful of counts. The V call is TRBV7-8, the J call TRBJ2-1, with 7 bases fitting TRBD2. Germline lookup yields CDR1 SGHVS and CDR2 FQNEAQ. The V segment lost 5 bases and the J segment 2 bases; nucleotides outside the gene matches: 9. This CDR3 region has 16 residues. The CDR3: CASSPSGAPPYNEQFF. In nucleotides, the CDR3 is TGTGCCAGCAGCCCCAGCGGGGCCCCTCCCTACAATGAGCAGTTCTTC.

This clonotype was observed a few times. CDR3 nucleotides: TGCGCCAGCAGCCGGGACCCGCCGGGGGCGCGTATGGACTATGGCTACACCTTC. Its translation: CASSRDPPGARMDYGYTF. This chain connects TRBV4-1 to TRBJ1-2, with TRBD1 as a possible D gene (6 bases). The ends were cut back, 4 bases at V and 3 bases at J, with 24 bases in the middle. The CDR3 length is 18 residues. Germline V lookup: CDR1 MGHRA, CDR2 YSYEKL.

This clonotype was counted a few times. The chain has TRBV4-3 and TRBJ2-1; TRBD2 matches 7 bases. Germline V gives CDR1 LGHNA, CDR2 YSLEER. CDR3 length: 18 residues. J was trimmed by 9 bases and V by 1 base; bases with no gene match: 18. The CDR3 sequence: CASSQGVGSGVRHSEQFF. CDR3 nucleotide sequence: TGCGCCAGCAGCCAAGGGGTCGGCAGCGGGGTGAGACACAGTGAGCAGTTCTTC.

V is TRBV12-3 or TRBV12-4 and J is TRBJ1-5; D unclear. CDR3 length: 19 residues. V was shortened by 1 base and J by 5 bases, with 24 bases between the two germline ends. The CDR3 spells CASSLGPMMGGPSHQPQHF. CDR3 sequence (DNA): TGTGCCAGCAGTTTAGGCCCGATGATGGGTGGGCCCAGCCATCAGCCCCAGCATTTT.

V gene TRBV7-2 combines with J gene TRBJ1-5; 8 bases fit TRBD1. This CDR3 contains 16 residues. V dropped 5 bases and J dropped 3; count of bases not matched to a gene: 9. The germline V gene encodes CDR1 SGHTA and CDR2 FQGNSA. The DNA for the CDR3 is TGTGCCAGCAGCCAGACGCCGGGACAGGTCAATCAGCCCCAGCATTTT. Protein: CASSQTPGQVNQPQHF.

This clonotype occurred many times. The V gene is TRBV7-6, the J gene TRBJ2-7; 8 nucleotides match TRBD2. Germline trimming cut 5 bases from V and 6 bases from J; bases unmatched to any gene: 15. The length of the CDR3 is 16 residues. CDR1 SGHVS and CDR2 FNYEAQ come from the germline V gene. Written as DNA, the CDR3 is TGTGCCAGCAGCCTCCTTTCGGGACTAGGGGCCGGCGAGCAGTACTTC. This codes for CASSLLSGLGAGEQYF.

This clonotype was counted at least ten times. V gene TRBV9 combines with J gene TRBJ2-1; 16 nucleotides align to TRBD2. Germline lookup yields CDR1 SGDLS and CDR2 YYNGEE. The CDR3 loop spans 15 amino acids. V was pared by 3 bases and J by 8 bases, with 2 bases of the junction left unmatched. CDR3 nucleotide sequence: TGTGCCAGCAGCGAAGGGACTAGCGGGAGGGATGAGCAGTTCTTC. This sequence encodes CASSEGTSGRDEQFF.

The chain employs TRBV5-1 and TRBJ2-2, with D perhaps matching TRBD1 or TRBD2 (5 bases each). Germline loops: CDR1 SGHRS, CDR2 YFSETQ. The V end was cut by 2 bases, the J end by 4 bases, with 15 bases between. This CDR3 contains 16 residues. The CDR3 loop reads CASSFGDATSTGELFF. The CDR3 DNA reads TGCGCCAGCAGCTTTGGGGACGCAACCTCCACCGGGGAGCTGTTTTTT. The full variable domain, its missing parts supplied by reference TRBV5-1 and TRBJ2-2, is KAGVTQTPRYLIKTRGQQVTLSCSPISGHRSVSWYQQTPGQGLQFLFEYFSETQRNKGNFPGRFSGRQFSNSRSEMNVSTLELGDSALYLCASSFGDATSTGELFFGEGSRLTVL.

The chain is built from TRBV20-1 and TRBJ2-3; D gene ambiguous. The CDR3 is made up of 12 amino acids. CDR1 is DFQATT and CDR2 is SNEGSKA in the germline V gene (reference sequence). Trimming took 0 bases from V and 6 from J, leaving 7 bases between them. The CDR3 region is CSAREVGDTQYF. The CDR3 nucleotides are TGCAGTGCTAGAGAGGTGGGGGATACGCAGTATTTT.

The CDR3 bases are TGTGCCAGCAGCTTAGCGAGCCAGGGGAACAATGAGCAGTTCTTC. This sequence encodes CASSLASQGNNEQFF. The rearrangement links TRBV7-2 to TRBJ2-1; a weak D match, TRBD1 (6 bases). This CDR3 contains 15 residues. Germline assignment: CDR1 SGHTA and CDR2 FQGNSA. Trimming left V 0 bases short and J 5 bases short, with 11 bases between. The full variable domain, its missing parts supplied by reference TRBV7-2 and TRBJ2-1, is GAGVSQSPSNKVTEKGKDVELRCDPISGHTALYWYRQSLGQGLEFLIYFQGNSAPDKSGLPSDRFSAERTGGSVSTLTIQRTQQEDSAVYLCASSLASQGNNEQFFGPGTRLTVL.

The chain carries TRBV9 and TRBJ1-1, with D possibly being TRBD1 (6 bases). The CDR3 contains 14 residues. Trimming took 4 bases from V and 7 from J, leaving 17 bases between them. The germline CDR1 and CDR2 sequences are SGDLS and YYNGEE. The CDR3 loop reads CASSPFHEGGEAFF. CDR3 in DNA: TGTGCCAGCAGCCCATTTCACGAGGGGGGTGAAGCTTTCTTT.

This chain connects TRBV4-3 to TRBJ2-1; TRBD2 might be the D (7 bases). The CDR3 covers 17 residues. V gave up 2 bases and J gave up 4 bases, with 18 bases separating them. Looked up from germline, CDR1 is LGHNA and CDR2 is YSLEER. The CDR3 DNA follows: TGCGCCAGCAGCCAACCAGGGGTGGGGACTAAATACAATGAGCAGTTCTTC. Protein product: CASSQPGVGTKYNEQFF.

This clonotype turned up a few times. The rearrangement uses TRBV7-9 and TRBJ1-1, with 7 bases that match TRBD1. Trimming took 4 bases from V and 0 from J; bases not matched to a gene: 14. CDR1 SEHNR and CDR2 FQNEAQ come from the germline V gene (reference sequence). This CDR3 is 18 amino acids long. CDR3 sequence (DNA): TGTGCCAGCAGCTCCCCAAGGGGACAGATCCAAATGAACACTGAAGCTTTCTTT. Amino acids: CASSSPRGQIQMNTEAFF.

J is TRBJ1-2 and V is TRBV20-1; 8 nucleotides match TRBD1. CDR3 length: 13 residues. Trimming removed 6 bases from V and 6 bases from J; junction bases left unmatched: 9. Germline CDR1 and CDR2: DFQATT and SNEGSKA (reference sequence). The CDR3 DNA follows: TGCAGTGCCGGACAGGGATTCGACGATGGCTACACCTTC. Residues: CSAGQGFDDGYTF.

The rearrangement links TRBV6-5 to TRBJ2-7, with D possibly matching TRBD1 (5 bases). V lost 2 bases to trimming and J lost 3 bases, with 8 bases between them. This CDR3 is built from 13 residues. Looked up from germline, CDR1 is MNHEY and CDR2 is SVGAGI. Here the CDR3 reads CASSYRTGYEQYF. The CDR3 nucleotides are TGTGCCAGCAGTTACCGAACAGGCTACGAGCAGTACTTC.

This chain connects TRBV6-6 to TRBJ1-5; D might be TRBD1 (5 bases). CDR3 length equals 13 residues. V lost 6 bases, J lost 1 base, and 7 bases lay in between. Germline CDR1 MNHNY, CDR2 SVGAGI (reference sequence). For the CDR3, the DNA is TGTGCCAGCAGCAAGGGGAGCAATCAGCCCCAGCATTTT. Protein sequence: CASSKGSNQPQHF.